The rows below give T cell receptor beta chains drawn from one sample of a study of T cell responses to AZD1222 COVID-19 vaccine. Clones were sequenced by immunoSEQ multiplex PCR, and TCRdb holds only the in-frame ones, with some missing. The table includes roughly 180,000 clones, about nine tenths detected once. This sample comprised peripheral blood, obtained on day 0 of AZD1222 vaccination. Receptor source: an adult in good health. The CDR3 runs from the conserved cysteine through the conserved F or W. A D gene is named only where the DNA matches it firmly. The size of a clone is reported for some rows only, either as once, few or many, or as a class for expanded clones.

J gene: TRBJ2-5
V gene: TRBV9
clone size: -
D gene: TRBD1
CDR3 protein: CASSVTGQGFSQETQYF
CDR3 DNA: TGTGCCAGCAGCGTCACGGGACAGGGGTTTTCCCAAGAGACCCAGTACTTC

J gene: TRBJ1-4
V gene: TRBV5-1
clone size: few
D gene: TRBD1
CDR3 protein: CASSPRQGGTNEKLFF
CDR3 DNA: TGCGCCAGCAGCCCGAGACAGGGGGGCACTAATGAAAAACTGTTTTTT

J gene: TRBJ1-2
V gene: TRBV4-1
clone size: -
D gene: -
CDR3 protein: CASSKVASRDGYTF
CDR3 DNA: TGCGCCAGCAGCAAGGTTGCCTCTCGGGATGGCTACACCTTC

J gene: TRBJ2-3
V gene: TRBV29-1
clone size: -
D gene: TRBD1
CDR3 protein: CSVPGQDTDTQYF
CDR3 DNA: TGCAGCGTTCCGGGACAGGACACAGATACGCAGTATTTT

J gene: TRBJ2-7
V gene: TRBV7-8
clone size: few
D gene: -
CDR3 protein: CASVFGNEEQYF
CDR3 DNA: TGTGCCAGCGTATTCGGGAACGAAGAGCAGTACTTC

J gene: TRBJ2-1
V gene: TRBV19
clone size: -
D gene: -
CDR3 protein: CASSTGDGVSYNEQFF
CDR3 DNA: TGTGCCAGTAGTACCGGCGATGGGGTCTCCTACAATGAGCAGTTCTTC

J gene: TRBJ1-1
V gene: TRBV12-3/TRBV12-4
clone size: -
D gene: -
CDR3 protein: CASSLRENTEAFF
CDR3 DNA: TGTGCCAGCAGTTTAAGGGAGAACACTGAAGCTTTCTTT

J gene: TRBJ2-7
V gene: TRBV5-1
clone size: once
D gene: -
CDR3 protein: CASSLPPEGQYF
CDR3 DNA: TGCGCCAGCAGCTTACCTCCGGAAGGGCAGTACTTC

J gene: TRBJ1-2
V gene: TRBV5-4
clone size: -
D gene: -
CDR3 protein: CASSFGTPDVGYTF
CDR3 DNA: TGTGCCAGCAGCTTTGGGACCCCAGACGTCGGCTACACCTTC

J gene: TRBJ2-3
V gene: TRBV6-2/TRBV6-3
clone size: -
D gene: -
CDR3 protein: CASSYGASRTTDTQYF
CDR3 DNA: TGTGCCAGCAGTTACGGGGCGAGCCGGACCACAGATACGCAGTATTTT

J gene: TRBJ1-6
V gene: TRBV18
clone size: -
D gene: -
CDR3 protein: CASSTNNGDSPLHF
CDR3 DNA: TGTGCCAGCTCAACAAACAACGGCGATTCACCCCTCCACTTT

J gene: TRBJ2-5
V gene: TRBV6-2/TRBV6-3
clone size: -
D gene: -
CDR3 protein: CASSYDYGETQYF
CDR3 DNA: TGTGCCAGCAGTTACGACTACGGAGAGACCCAGTACTTC

J gene: TRBJ1-1
V gene: TRBV7-2
clone size: -
D gene: -
CDR3 protein: CASTRGQLVNTEAFF
CDR3 DNA: TGTGCCAGCACCCGGGGCCAGCTCGTGAACACTGAAGCTTTCTTT

J gene: TRBJ1-6
V gene: TRBV5-1
clone size: -
D gene: -
CDR3 protein: CASSLESDNSPLHF
CDR3 DNA: TGCGCCAGCAGCTTGGAATCGGACAATTCACCCCTCCACTTT

J gene: TRBJ1-1
V gene: TRBV5-1
clone size: -
D gene: -
CDR3 protein: CASSNQWGNTEAFF
CDR3 DNA: TGCGCCAGCAGCAACCAATGGGGGAACACTGAAGCTTTCTTT

J gene: TRBJ1-2
V gene: TRBV2
clone size: -
D gene: -
CDR3 protein: CASRGHGLNYGYTF
CDR3 DNA: TGTGCCAGCAGAGGCCACGGTTTAAACTATGGCTACACCTTC

J gene: TRBJ1-1
V gene: TRBV5-6
clone size: -
D gene: -
CDR3 protein: CASSLGLENTEAFF
CDR3 DNA: TGTGCCAGCAGCTTGGGGTTGGAAAACACTGAAGCTTTCTTT

J gene: TRBJ1-3
V gene: TRBV18
clone size: -
D gene: -
CDR3 protein: CASSDGSSGNTIYF
CDR3 DNA: TGTGCCAGCTCAGACGGTAGCTCTGGAAACACCATATATTTT

J gene: TRBJ2-7
V gene: TRBV19
clone size: -
D gene: -
CDR3 protein: CATSPGSYEQYF
CDR3 DNA: TGTGCCACCTCCCCCGGGAGCTACGAGCAGTACTTC

J gene: TRBJ1-2
V gene: TRBV2
clone size: -
D gene: -
CDR3 protein: CASIEDTYYDYGYTF
CDR3 DNA: TGTGCCAGCATCGAGGACACCTACTATGACTATGGCTACACCTTC

J gene: TRBJ2-2
V gene: TRBV5-1
clone size: -
D gene: -
CDR3 protein: CASSLLAAGGELFF
CDR3 DNA: TGCGCCAGCAGCTTGTTAGCCGCCGGCGGGGAGCTGTTTTTT

J gene: TRBJ1-1
V gene: TRBV6-5
clone size: -
D gene: TRBD1
CDR3 protein: CASIGTALNTEAFF
CDR3 DNA: TGTGCCAGCATTGGGACAGCGTTGAACACTGAAGCTTTCTTT

J gene: TRBJ2-1
V gene: TRBV6-2/TRBV6-3
clone size: -
D gene: -
CDR3 protein: CASSPQGAGPYNEQFF
CDR3 DNA: TGTGCCAGCAGCCCCCAGGGTGCGGGGCCTTACAATGAGCAGTTCTTC

J gene: TRBJ1-1
V gene: TRBV11-2
clone size: few
D gene: -
CDR3 protein: CASSLELGGAEAFF
CDR3 DNA: TGTGCCAGCAGCTTAGAGTTGGGAGGAGCTGAAGCTTTCTTT

J gene: TRBJ1-2
V gene: TRBV12-3/TRBV12-4
clone size: -
D gene: -
CDR3 protein: CASNIGTIYGYTF
CDR3 DNA: TGTGCCAGCAACATTGGGACTATCTATGGCTACACCTTC

J gene: TRBJ2-1
V gene: TRBV12-3/TRBV12-4
clone size: -
D gene: -
CDR3 protein: CASSFLVNEQFF
CDR3 DNA: TGTGCCAGCAGTTTTTTGGTAAATGAGCAGTTCTTC

J gene: TRBJ1-2
V gene: TRBV2
clone size: -
D gene: -
CDR3 protein: CASNSQGSSNYGYTF
CDR3 DNA: TGTGCCAGCAATTCTCAGGGGTCCTCTAACTATGGCTACACCTTC

J gene: TRBJ1-2
V gene: TRBV5-4
clone size: -
D gene: -
CDR3 protein: CASSLVGGEGYTF
CDR3 DNA: TGTGCCAGCAGCTTGGTTGGGGGAGAGGGCTACACCTTC

J gene: TRBJ2-5
V gene: TRBV6-5
clone size: -
D gene: -
CDR3 protein: CASSFSEETQYF
CDR3 DNA: TGTGCCAGCAGTTTCTCAGAAGAGACCCAGTACTTC

J gene: TRBJ2-5
V gene: TRBV7-2
clone size: once
D gene: TRBD2
CDR3 protein: CASSSGGLAGRGETQYF
CDR3 DNA: TGTGCCAGCAGCTCCGGGGGACTAGCGGGCCGGGGGGAGACCCAGTACTTC

J gene: TRBJ1-1
V gene: TRBV4-1
clone size: -
D gene: -
CDR3 protein: CASSLPTGSEAFF
CDR3 DNA: TGCGCCAGCAGCCTCCCCACAGGTTCTGAAGCTTTCTTT